What follows are 10 T cell receptor beta chains derived from one specimen sequenced in a study of OX40 agonist ivuxolimab in advanced cancers. The table came from immunoSEQ multiplex PCR; TCRdb's copy has only in-frame clones and leaves some out. The sample records around 35,000 clones, 78% being singletons. The sample in question was CD4+ or CD8+ T cells sorted from blood, obtained in a trial of the OX40 agonist ivuxolimab. All receptors derive from an adult with an advanced solid tumor such as melanoma, head and neck, liver or kidney cancer.

The chain links TRBV28 to TRBJ2-7; TRBD1 agrees at 7 bases. CDR1 and CDR2 from the germline V gene are MDHEN and SYDVKM. V gave up 9 bases and J gave up 2 bases; unmatched junction bases: 13. The CDR3 covers 15 residues. CDR3: CASRIQGQQTYEQYF. In nucleotides, the CDR3 is TGTGCCAGTCGGATCCAGGGACAGCAAACCTACGAGCAGTACTTC.

The chain couples TRBV6-4 to TRBJ2-1; 9 bases agree with TRBD2. CDR3 size: 15 residues. The V segment lost 7 bases and the J segment 8 bases; nucleotides outside the gene matches: 12. In germline, CDR1 is MRHNA, CDR2 SNTAGT. The CDR3 DNA reads as TGTGCCAGCATCAAAACTAGCGGGCCTAGGGATGAGCAGTTCTTC. As protein: CASIKTSGPRDEQFF.

This clone occurred a few times. The V gene is TRBV5-6, the J gene TRBJ2-7; 12 bases line up with TRBD2. Trimming took 4 bases from V and 3 from J; bases not matched to a gene: 14. CDR1 and CDR2 from the germline V gene are SGHDT and YYEEEE. This CDR3 region has 18 residues. CDR3 residues: CASSPQPASGRAIYEQYF. The CDR3 coding sequence is TGTGCCAGCAGCCCCCAACCCGCTAGCGGGAGGGCCATCTACGAGCAGTACTTC.

There are a few counts of this clone. The rearrangement joins TRBV11-2 to TRBJ1-4; D gene unclear. The germline V gene has CDR1 SGHAT and CDR2 FQNNGV. The CDR3 is 16 amino acids. V was clipped by 3 bases and J by 7 bases, with 18 bases between them. The DNA for the CDR3 is TGTGCCAGCAGCTTGAGGAGGGAACTACTCGGTGAAAAACTGTTTTTT. It translates to CASSLRRELLGEKLFF.

The chain is built from TRBV7-4 and TRBJ1-5; unclear D gene. Trimming removed 1 base from V and 5 bases from J, with 3 bases in between. Looked up from germline, CDR1 is SGHVT and CDR2 is SQSDAQ. There are 12 residues in the CDR3. The CDR3 sequence: CASSLDDQPQHF. CDR3 nucleotides: TGTGCCAGCAGCTTAGACGATCAGCCCCAGCATTTT.

The rearrangement joins TRBV4-1 to TRBJ2-5; unclear D gene. CDR3 size: 13 residues. CDR1 is MGHRA and CDR2 is YSYEKL in the germline V gene. V lost 0 bases, J lost 5 bases, and 7 bases lay in between. The CDR3 loop reads CASSQDHLETQYF. The CDR3 DNA reads as TGCGCCAGCAGCCAAGATCATCTGGAGACCCAGTACTTC.

In its sample, this clone was seen once. This chain uses TRBV7-9 with TRBJ1-3; 8 nucleotides align to TRBD1. CDR3 length: 16 residues. V gave up 4 bases and J gave up 5 bases; unmatched junction bases: 10. CDR1 and CDR2 (germline): SEHNR, FQNEAQ (reference sequence). The CDR3 sequence is CASSSLTGGKRNTIYF. In nucleotides, the CDR3 is TGTGCCAGCAGCTCATTAACAGGGGGAAAAAGAAACACCATATATTTT.

The V call is TRBV6-5, the J call TRBJ2-2, with D unresolved. CDR3 length: 11 amino acids. The V and J ends lost 5 bases and 8 bases respectively, with 6 bases between them. The germline CDR1 and CDR2 sequences are MNHEY and SVGAGI. CDR3: CASSRSGELFF. The DNA of the CDR3 is TGTGCCAGCAGTCGGTCTGGGGAGCTGTTTTTT.

The V call is TRBV2, the J call TRBJ2-5; a possible D gene is TRBD1 (5 bases). Germline CDR1 reads SNHLY; CDR2 reads FYNNEI. Trimming stripped 10 bases from V and 1 base from J, with 7 bases between. The CDR3 is made up of 11 amino acids. The CDR3 spells CAKTVQETQYF. CDR3 bases: TGTGCCAAGACAGTCCAAGAGACCCAGTACTTC.

This chain links TRBV6-1 with TRBJ2-4; 7 bases match TRBD2. The J segment lost 6 bases and the V segment lost 4 bases, leaving 6 bases of the junction unmatched. The germline V gene has CDR1 MNHNS and CDR2 SASEGT. The CDR3 is 14 amino acids. DNA for the CDR3: TGTGCCAGCAGTGGAGGAGCGGGGCGAAACATTCAGTACTTC. This sequence encodes CASSGGAGRNIQYF.